This T cell receptor beta chain was identified during a study of shared clonotypes between healthy human individuals (TCRdb year 2020). With regard to the full study: The cohort comprised a couple of women and a few men aged 18 to 49 years. To estimate repertoire size and how much clonotypes are shared between individuals, the study performed deep sequencing of blood TCR repertoires from a few healthy adults. Different laboratories and diverse techniques were used to prepare libraries and sequence TCR repertoires, to increase sequencing depth and limit assay-specific biases. For each donor, CD4 naive and CD4 memory were each run on three plates, CD8 naive on two plates, and CD8 memory on one plate. Between about 0.94 and 8.9 billion PBMCs per donor were obtained by leukapheresis. General findings and caveats noted by the study authors: Because the study included a small number of donors, the genetic and exposure-history diversity represented was limited. Pairwise subsampling indicated that sequencing depth was expected to affect the degree of clonotype sharing among donors. When a handful of donors were compared, the shared fraction of clonotypes was about 5.4% for naive CD4, less than 4% for naive CD8, more than 2% for memory CD4, and 0.3% to 0.5% for memory CD8. Estimated clonotype richness was generally larger for naive than for memory subsets. Sampling was limited to blood, and TCR repertoires in tissue likely differ from TCR repertoires in blood. Compared with non-shared clonotypes, the clonotypes found in all four sorted-subset donors had higher generation probabilities. Incomplete sequencing was indicated by rarefaction of sorted-subset datasets, despite the large sequencing depth.

The donors were healthy, HIV-negative adults who had no recently reported acute infections or vaccinations. All donors were Caucasian adults living in Nashville, Tennessee, USA. CD4+ T cells were enriched by magnetic negative selection, after which naive cells were positively selected on CD45RA and the negative fraction was taken as the memory subset. Blood was collected by leukapheresis, and PBMCs were isolated by Ficoll-Histopaque density gradient centrifugation and then cryopreserved in liquid nitrogen vapor phase. Analytical flow cytometry was used to check the purity and quantity of each magnetically sorted T cell population. Each sorted fraction had its genomic DNA isolated and then quantified by UV absorbance on a Nanodrop 2000c. The germline V gene (reference sequence) yields SEHNR for CDR1 and FQNEAQ for CDR2. The CDR3 covers 13 residues, taking in both the cysteine and the phenylalanine. Only the CDR3 DNA is retained, 39 bases long and in frame from the first base. V has 4 bases trimmed and J has 6 bases trimmed; junction bases matching no gene number 2.

Using the deep immunoSEQ assay, multiplex PCR amplified TCR CDR3 regions from genomic DNA. Extracted genomic DNA from each cell subset was distributed evenly across all wells of several immunoSEQ 96-well plates, and each plate was treated as a replicate. Each replicate PCR for sorted subsets received about 180 ng genomic DNA, equal to roughly 29,000 T cell genomes. Purified libraries were measured with a Qubit 3.0 fluorometer, size-checked on a Bioanalyzer 2100, and measured again with the KAPA Library Quantification kit. Every immunoSEQ 96-well plate was sequenced on a separate single-read 150-cycle Illumina NextSeq 550 flow cell. Turning to the authors' computational methods: Because the immunoSEQ output held only junctional sequences and lacked quality scores, the filtering could not match the filtering applied to full-length reads. Sequences were annotated with PyIR, a Python wrapper for IgBLAST v1.9, using IMGT germline references to assign V/J genes and CDR3. Any read was removed if the V/J assignment was weak (E-value above 1e-6), the CDR3 was missing, or the read contained stop codons, out-of-frame junctions, or ambiguous translated residues. V3J clonotypes were defined as sequences sharing the same inferred V gene, J gene, and CDR3 amino acid sequence. To compute the percentage overlap between repertoires, the number of shared unique clonotypes was divided by the size of the smaller repertoire. Repertoire richness was assessed with RTK rarefaction, the Chao1 estimator, and Recon v2.1 estimates of unobserved clonotypes. Generation probabilities were computed with OLGA for all TCRbeta clonotypes obtained by the gDNA method from a few donors. TCRdb provides this immuneACCESS table in a form limited to in-frame rearrangements. Some clones are lacking; in checked studies, under half of them reflect an unresolved V gene, and why the rest are absent is not known. For V, J and clone size, that table is used; D and trimming come from the DNA. In this sample the table shows some 2.1 million clones, around 95% of which occur a single time. The top ten clonotypes cover 0.13% of the sample.

Notes on this clone: Its target antigen remains unknown. The record has no base qualities; no much larger clone is one base away.

The chain employs TRBV7-9 and TRBJ2-3; a stretch of 9 junction bases matches TRBD2. This sequence was found in a man between 18 and 29 years old in good health. The sample comprised naive CD4+ T cells sorted from blood. The cell subset or site label, read with the paper, signifies: CD45RA+ positively selected. The base sequence is TGTGCCAGCAGCTACACTAGCGGGGATACGCAGTATTTT. Protein translation: CASSYTSGDTQYF.